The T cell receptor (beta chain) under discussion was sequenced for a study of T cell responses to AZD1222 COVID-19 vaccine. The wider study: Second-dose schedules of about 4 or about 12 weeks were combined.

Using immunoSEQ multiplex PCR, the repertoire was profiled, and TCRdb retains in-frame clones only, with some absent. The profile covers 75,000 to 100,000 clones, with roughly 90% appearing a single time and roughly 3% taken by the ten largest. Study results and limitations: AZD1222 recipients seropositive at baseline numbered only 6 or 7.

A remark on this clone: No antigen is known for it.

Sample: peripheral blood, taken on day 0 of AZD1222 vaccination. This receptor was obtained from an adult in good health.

CDR3 bases: TGTGCCAGCAGCCCTGGACAGGGCTCAGCTTTCTTT. Its protein is CASSPGQGSAFF. The chain employs TRBV3-1 (or the pseudogene TRBV3-2) and TRBJ1-1; 8 bases match TRBD1. The CDR3 contains 12 residues. V dropped 4 bases and J dropped 10; count of bases not matched to a gene: 5. Germline CDR1 reads LGHDT; CDR2 reads YNNKEL (reference sequence).